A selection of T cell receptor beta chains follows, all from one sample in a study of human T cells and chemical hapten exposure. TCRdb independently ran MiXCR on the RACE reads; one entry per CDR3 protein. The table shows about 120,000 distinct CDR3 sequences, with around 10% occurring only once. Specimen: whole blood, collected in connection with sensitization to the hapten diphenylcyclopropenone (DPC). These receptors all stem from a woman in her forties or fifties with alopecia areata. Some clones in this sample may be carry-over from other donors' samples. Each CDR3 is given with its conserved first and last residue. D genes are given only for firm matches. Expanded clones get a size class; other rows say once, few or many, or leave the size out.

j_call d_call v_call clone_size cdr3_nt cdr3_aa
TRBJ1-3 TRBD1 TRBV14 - TGTGCCAGCAGCCGGCAGGGACAGGCCGACCTCTCTGGAAACACCATATATTTT CASSRQGQADLSGNTIYF
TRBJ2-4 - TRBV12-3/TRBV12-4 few TGTGCCAGTGGGGCGACGGAAAACATTCAGTACTTC CASGATENIQYF
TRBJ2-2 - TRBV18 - TGTGCCAGTTCACAGTACGGGGAGCTGTTTTTT CASSQYGELFF
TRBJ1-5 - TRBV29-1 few TGCAGCGTTAGGGTAGAGGGCAATCAGCCCCAGCATTTT CSVRVEGNQPQHF
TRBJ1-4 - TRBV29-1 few TGCAGCGTTGGGGGGGGCTCAAATGAAAAACTGTTTTTT CSVGGGSNEKLFF
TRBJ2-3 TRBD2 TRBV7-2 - TGTGCCAGCAGCCCCCCGGGACTAGGGGGGGATACGCAGTATTTT CASSPPGLGGDTQYF
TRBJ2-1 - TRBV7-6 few TGTGCCAGCAGCTTCACAGGGAACGATGAGCAGTTCTTC CASSFTGNDEQFF
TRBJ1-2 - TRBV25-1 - TGTGCCAGCAGTCCCCCCCGCGGACTCGGGGGCGGATCCTCTGGCTACACCTTC CASSPPRGLGGGSSGYTF
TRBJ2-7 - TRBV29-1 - TGCAGCGTGGGCCGAGTCGGGGGAGAGCAGTACTTC CSVGRVGGEQYF
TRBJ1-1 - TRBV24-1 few TGTGCCACCAGTGATTTGGGAGGTGGCACTGAAGCTTTCTTT CATSDLGGGTEAFF
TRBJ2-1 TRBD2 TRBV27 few TGTGCCAGCAGGGGACTAGCGGGGGACTACAATGAGCAGTTCTTC CASRGLAGDYNEQFF
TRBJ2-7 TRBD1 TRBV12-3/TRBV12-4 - TGTGCCAGCAGTTTATTCCAGGGGGCTTACGAGCAGTACTTC CASSLFQGAYEQYF